The clone carrying this TCR beta chain occurred once. The antigen is undetermined. 13 Jbeta primers and 60 Vbeta primers were used for the PCR. Per the authors' pipeline: Later, an analysis found around 80 million unique TCR beta chains, and roughly 9.9 million of these were shared. Measured with immunoSEQ multiplex PCR; TCRdb has only the in-frame clones, and not every one. The DNA was the basis for D and trimming; V, J and clone size are from that table. The profile shows about 170,000 clones, under 85% of them singletons. At collection, donors were nominally healthy, but unrecorded immune exposures were probable. This CDR3 region has 14 residues. Germline CDR1 reads MNHNS; CDR2 reads SASEGT. V lost 4 bases, J lost 2 bases, and 4 bases stayed unmatched. These data belong to a study of cytomegalovirus exposure and HLA in healthy donors. Notes on the study in general: TCR beta chains numbering under 200 were designated cytomegalovirus-associated.

The sequence derives from a female donor in good health and CMV-seronegative. This chain links TRBV6-1 with TRBJ2-7; 8 bases map to TRBD2. What was sequenced was PBMCs. The CDR3 here is CASSASGGPYEQYF. CDR3 in DNA: TGTGCCAGCAGTGCAAGCGGGGGCCCCTACGAGCAGTACTTC.